Presented here are 3 T cell receptor beta chains from one specimen sequenced in a study of identical twins. TCRdb reanalysed the 5' RACE reads using MiXCR and keeps one entry per CDR3 protein. The table has under 900,000 distinct CDR3 sequences, around an eighth seen once. These same data were also listed under a study on yellow fever vaccine responses in identical twins.

Sequenced input: PBMCs. The receptors here all came from a young woman in good health.

This clonotype turned up a few times. J is TRBJ2-5 and V is TRBV28; D is perhaps TRBD2 (6 bases). The CDR3 covers 14 residues. V lost 5 bases and J 4 bases, leaving 14 bases between the germline ends. Germline V gives CDR1 MDHEN, CDR2 SYDVKM. The CDR3 region has the DNA TGTGCCAGCAGTCTGCTAGCGTCCCTAGAGACCCAGTACTTC. It is translated as CASSLLASLETQYF.

The count of this clonotype is one. The genes are TRBV2 and TRBJ2-3; 9 positions agree with TRBD2. The CDR3 contains 16 residues. The V and J ends lost 7 bases and 2 bases, in that order; junction bases with no gene match: 10. CDR1 SNHLY and CDR2 FYNNEI come from the germline V gene. The CDR3 loop is CASTRASGINTDTQYF. The CDR3 bases are TGTGCCAGCACCCGTGCTAGCGGGATTAACACAGATACGCAGTATTTT.

The chain combines TRBV6-5 with TRBJ1-1; 8 bases match TRBD1. V lost 4 bases, J lost 4 bases, and 11 bases stayed unmatched. Looked up from germline, CDR1 is MNHEY and CDR2 is SVGAGI. CDR3 length equals 16 residues. CDR3 nucleotides: TGTGCCAGCAGTTCGACCCACAGGGGGGCGGGCACTGAAGCTTTCTTT. Translating it yields CASSSTHRGAGTEAFF.